This TCR beta chain was obtained from a study of blood T cell repertoires in COVID-19. Study-wide background: COVID-19 samples collected from the United States, Italy and Spain covered acute and convalescent phases.

Germline CDR1 and CDR2: SGHAT and FQNNGV. The CDR3 totals 16 residues. With V trimmed by 0 bases and J by 7 bases, 4 bases remained unmatched. As originally analysed: Quantification of nucleated cells was approximated via reference gene primer amplification. The protocol was immunoSEQ multiplex PCR, while the TCRdb copy is restricted to in-frame clones and leaves out a portion. The DNA gave D and trimming, while V, J and clone size come from that table. Here the sample spans 350,000 to 400,000 clones, around 88% being singletons. Seattle cases were enrolled at active infection and followed longitudinally.

V usage is TRBV11-2 and J usage is TRBJ2-1; 12 bases agree with TRBD1. The receptor comes from a woman aged 60-75 years with COVID-19, enrolled during active disease. Sequenced input: peripheral blood. The CDR3 DNA follows: TGTGCCAGCAGCTTAGATCGGGGACAGGGGGCAAATGAGCAGTTCTTC. It translates to CASSLDRGQGANEQFF.